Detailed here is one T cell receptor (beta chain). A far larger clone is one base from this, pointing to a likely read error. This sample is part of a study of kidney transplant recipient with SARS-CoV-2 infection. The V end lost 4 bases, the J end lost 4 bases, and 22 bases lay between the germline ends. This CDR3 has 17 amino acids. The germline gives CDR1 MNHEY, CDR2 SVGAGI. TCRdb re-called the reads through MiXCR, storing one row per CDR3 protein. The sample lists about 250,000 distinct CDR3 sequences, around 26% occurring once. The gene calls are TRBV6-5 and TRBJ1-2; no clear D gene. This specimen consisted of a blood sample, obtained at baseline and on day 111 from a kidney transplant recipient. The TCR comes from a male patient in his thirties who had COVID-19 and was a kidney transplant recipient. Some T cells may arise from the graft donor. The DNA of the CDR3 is TGTGCCAGCAGTTTTTCCTCAGGTAGGAGAAAGACCTATGGCTACACCTTC. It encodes CASSFSSGRRKTYGYTF.